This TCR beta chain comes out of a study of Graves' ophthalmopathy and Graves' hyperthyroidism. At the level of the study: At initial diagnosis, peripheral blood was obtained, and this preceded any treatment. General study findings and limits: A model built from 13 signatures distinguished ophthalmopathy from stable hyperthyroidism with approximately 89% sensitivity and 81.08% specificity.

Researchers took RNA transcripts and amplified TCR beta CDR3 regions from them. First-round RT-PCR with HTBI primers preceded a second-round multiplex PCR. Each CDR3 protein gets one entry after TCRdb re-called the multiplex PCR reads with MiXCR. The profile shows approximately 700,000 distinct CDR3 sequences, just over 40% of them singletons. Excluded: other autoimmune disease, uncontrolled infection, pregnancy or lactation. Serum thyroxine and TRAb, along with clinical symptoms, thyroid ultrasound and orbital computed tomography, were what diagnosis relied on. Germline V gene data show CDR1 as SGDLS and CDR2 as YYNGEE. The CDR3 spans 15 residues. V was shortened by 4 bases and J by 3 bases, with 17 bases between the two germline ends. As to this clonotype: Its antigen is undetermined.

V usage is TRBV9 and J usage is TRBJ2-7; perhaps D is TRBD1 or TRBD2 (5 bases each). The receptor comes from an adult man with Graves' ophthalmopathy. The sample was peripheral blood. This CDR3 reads CASSQGRDPNYEQYF. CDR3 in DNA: TGTGCCAGCAGCCAGGGCCGGGACCCTAACTACGAGCAGTACTTC.